This T cell receptor beta chain is drawn from a study of T cells in Graves' hyperthyroidism and ophthalmopathy. Study in general: Peripheral blood was acquired at first diagnosis, ahead of any therapy whatsoever.

Germline CDR1 reads MDHEN; CDR2 reads SYDVKM. This CDR3 region has 14 residues. The V gene lost 5 bases and the J gene lost 5 bases, with 13 bases spanning the gap. This clonotype was seen ten or more times. Diagnoses rested on clinical symptoms, serum thyroxine and TRAb, thyroid ultrasound and orbital computed tomography. PBMCs came from 10 ml fresh peripheral blood. The TCR beta CDR3 regions underwent amplification using RNA transcripts as the source. During a first-round RT-PCR of the TCR CDR3, the HTBI primer set was used. One entry per CDR3 protein results from TCRdb running MiXCR on the multiplex PCR reads. The data show a few hundred thousand distinct CDR3 sequences, 15% to 19% seen once.

V usage is TRBV28 and J usage is TRBJ2-1, with a tentative D call TRBD2 (6 bases). The receptor was isolated from a young woman with Graves' hyperthyroidism. Sample: blood. The DNA of the CDR3 is TGTGCCAGCAGTCCCACTGCGGGGAACAATGAGCAGTTCTTC. Translating gives CASSPTAGNNEQFF.